This T cell receptor beta chain was captured in a study of T cells in women clearing cervical HPV infection (dated by TCRdb to 2017 to 2018). With respect to the entire study: Cases were some 24 women with histologically confirmed HPV16-related CIN3 or worse, including a couple of invasive cancers. The 20 to 25 controls were women who cleared a single incident HPV16 infection within 12 months without developing precancer or cancer. Blood from cases was drawn at the visit where the lesion was first identified, while blood from controls was drawn once the infection was no longer detected. Among cases, blood sampling came a median of roughly 140 days after lesion detection, with an interquartile range of roughly 85 to 200 days. Because only a few women had HLA typing data, the possibility that HLA type acted as a confounder could not be ruled out. Nested within Costa Rica's Guanacaste HPV Natural History Study, an exploratory proof-of-principle case-control study compared TCR repertoires across cervical HPV16 outcomes. Cases and controls were matched on year of sample collection and on age within five years. A median age of nearly 35 years was observed in cases versus 37 to 45 in controls, and no significant differences in baseline characteristics were found. In the parent cohort, 9,000 to 13,000 women aged 18 or older were enrolled in Guanacaste, Costa Rica, during about 1992 to 1994 and were followed for less than 8 years. Five blinded duplicates per group were added as quality controls, so that 60 or so samples were obtained: roughly 50 participants and about 10 replicates. The study at large found these results: Whether associations preceded infection or resulted from infection could not be shown with the cross-sectional design, and effector/memory subsets and HPV-specific T cells were not isolated. TCR repertoire richness was significantly higher in CIN3+ cases than in controls across sequencing depths, while evenness did not differ. Cases had lower TRBV6-7 relative abundance than controls (approximately 0.1% versus 0.16%; Bonferroni P = 0.0008). Random forest classifiers that combined richness and V gene abundances separated cases from controls with an estimated AUC of around 0.84. Because T-cell numbers per sample were unknown, differences in richness could reflect varying T-cell content rather than repertoire biology.

Worth noting for this clone: Its antigen remains undetermined. The read comes to an end 3 residues before the CDR3 does, leaving the germline J gene to fill in the end.

Every participant had a single incident cervical HPV16 infection, and women with prevalent HPV16 infections were excluded. Cervical HPV DNA was detected with MY09/MY11 PCR, and genotyping was done by dot-blot hybridization. Roughly 15 mL of heparinized blood were centrifuged, and the buffy coat was aliquoted, frozen at -30°C, then stored at -80°C. Genomic DNA was extracted from buffy coat specimens using QIAGEN kits. Based on the germline V gene, the CDR1 and CDR2 sequences are SNHLY and FYNNEI. The CDR3 contains 16 residues, cysteine and phenylalanine counted. Shown are 39 bases from within the CDR3, in frame from base 1. TCR beta CDR3 regions were amplified by multiplex PCR from an average of roughly 1.3 ug genomic DNA per sample using the immunoSEQ assay. To correct primer bias, the assay used a complete synthetic TCR repertoire to set an amplification baseline. The amplicons were sequenced using the Illumina platform. Regarding the original processing steps: Error correction of the sequences involved clustering with frequency ratios plus a modified nearest-neighbor algorithm, after which the sequences were analyzed in the immunoSEQ Analyzer using IMGT gene definitions. At each rarefaction depth, TCR richness and evenness were averaged across 20 rarefaction repeats, and any sample with fewer sequences than the depth was left out. Wilcoxon rank sum tests with FDR correction were used to compare V, D and J gene relative abundances between the groups. An intraclass correlation of 95% to 97% for TCR richness and an average of around 71% across 65 to 80 gene segments were obtained from the blinded duplicates. Sourced from immuneACCESS, this table was stored by TCRdb with only in-frame sequences that have V and J called. A share of the clones is absent; for the studies checked, an unresolved V gene accounts for under half, and the remainder has no known explanation. V and J calls and clone size are as listed in that table; D and trimming were resolved from the DNA. This sample's clone table shows about 27,000 clones. The top ten constitute under 25% of the sample.

This TCR came from a woman between 18 and 70 years old with a cervical HPV16 infection that either progressed to CIN3+ or cleared (not recorded which). The source material was blood buffy coat. The chain is encoded by TRBV2 joined to TRBJ1-2, and perhaps TRBD1 as D gene, on 6 matching bases. The CDR3 here reads CASSATSGIGQNDYTF. The DNA read from the CDR3 is TGTGCCAGCAGTGCGACTAGCGGGATAGGACAGAACGAC.